This TCR beta chain was sequenced during a study of cytomegalovirus exposure and HLA in healthy donors. The donors were part of the roughly 130-subject validation cohort, which stood apart from the roughly 640-subject first cohort. TCRdb's copy holds only in-frame clones and misses some; the assay was immunoSEQ multiplex PCR. Of 150,000 or so clones listed, 84% are singletons. CDR1 SGDLS and CDR2 YYNGEE come from the germline V gene. The length of the CDR3 is 15 residues. Trimming shortened V by 4 bases and J by 4 bases, and 14 bases separated the two germline ends. This clone was detected only once. Input material: PBMCs. This receptor was taken from a man younger than 45 in good health and CMV-seropositive. The V call is TRBV9, the J call TRBJ1-4, with a possible D match to TRBD1 (5 bases). CDR3 amino acids: CASSSRQNNNEKLFF. The CDR3 nucleotides are TGTGCCAGCAGCTCGCGACAGAACAATAATGAAAAACTGTTTTTT. The whole variable domain, remainder taken from reference TRBV9 and TRBJ1-4, is DSGVTQTPKHLITATGQRVTLRCSPRSGDLSVYWYQQSLDQGLQFLIQYYNGEERAKGNILERFSAQQFPDLHSELNLSSLELGDSALYFCASSSRQNNNEKLFFGSGTQLSVL.